What follows are 28 T cell receptor beta chains derived from one specimen sequenced in a study of T cell clones after liver transplantation. Assay: immunoSEQ multiplex PCR; the TCRdb copy retains only in-frame clones and omits some. The sample shows 12,000 to 15,000 clones, around 90% of them seen only once. The source material was CD8+ T cells from blood, sampled before liver transplant. These receptors were taken from a human donor who received a liver transplant.

The genes are TRBV4-1 and TRBJ2-5; the match to TRBD2 covers 9 bases. V dropped 3 bases and J dropped 4; count of bases not matched to a gene: 9. Germline V gene lookup returns CDR1 MGHRA and CDR2 YSYEKL. The CDR3 has 16 amino acids. The chain's CDR3 is CASSQISSGTVETQYF. The CDR3 nucleotides read TGCGCCAGCAGCCAGATCTCTAGCGGGACTGTAGAGACCCAGTACTTC.

The CDR3 spells CASSLLWGTYEQYF. DNA of the CDR3: TGTGCCAGCAGTTTACTATGGGGGACCTACGAGCAGTACTTC. The rearrangement links TRBV27 to TRBJ2-7, with D perhaps TRBD1 or TRBD2 (5 bases each). The V end was cut by 2 bases, the J end by 2 bases, with 10 bases between. Germline loops: CDR1 MNHEY, CDR2 SMNVEV (reference sequence). This CDR3 comprises 14 residues.

V gene TRBV4-2 combines with J gene TRBJ2-1; D unclear. CDR3 length: 11 residues. Trimming took 2 bases from V and 4 from J, leaving 0 bases between them. The V gene's germline CDR1 is LGHNA and CDR2 YNFKEQ. CDR3 nucleotides: TGTGCCAGCAGCCAATACAATGAGCAGTTCTTC. It yields the protein CASSQYNEQFF.

CDR3 in amino acids: CASSHAVSYEQYF. In DNA, the CDR3 is TGTGCCAGCAGCCACGCGGTATCCTACGAGCAGTACTTC. The chain couples TRBV7-9 to TRBJ2-7, with D hard to call. The V end lost 5 bases, the J end lost 1 base, and 9 bases lay between the germline ends. The CDR3 loop spans 13 amino acids. From germline, CDR1 is SEHNR and CDR2 FQNEAQ (reference sequence).

V is TRBV4-3 and J is TRBJ1-2; no clear D gene. V shed 0 bases and J shed 0 bases, with 14 bases lying between them. Germline V gene lookup returns CDR1 LGHNA and CDR2 YSLEER. There are 17 residues in the CDR3. CDR3 in amino acids: CASSQEWQAPANYGYTF. DNA of the CDR3: TGCGCCAGCAGCCAAGAATGGCAGGCCCCAGCTAACTATGGCTACACCTTC.

The CDR3 loop reads CASSLRTSGGSGGTDTQYF. The CDR3 nucleotides read TGTGCCAGCAGCTTAAGGACTAGCGGAGGGTCAGGCGGCACAGATACGCAGTATTTT. This chain joins TRBV7-3 and TRBJ2-3, with 10 bases identical to TRBD2. V shed 1 base and J 1 base; nucleotides not matched to a gene: 11. The CDR3 totals 19 residues. CDR1 is SGHTA, CDR2 FQGTGA, per germline. Drawing the rest from reference TRBV7-3 and TRBJ2-3, the complete variable domain is GAGVSQTPSNKVTEKGKYVELRCDPISGHTALYWYRQSLGQGPEFLIYFQGTGAADDSGLPNDRFFAVRPEGSVSTLKIQRTERGDSAVYLCASSLRTSGGSGGTDTQYFGPGTRLTVL.

This chain connects TRBV7-9 to TRBJ2-5; D call uncertain. Germline CDR1 is SEHNR and CDR2 is FQNEAQ (reference sequence). V was shortened by 2 bases and J by 2 bases, with 12 bases between the two germline ends. This CDR3 region has 15 residues. The CDR3 protein is CASSLLNRQQETQYF. CDR3 in DNA: TGTGCCAGCAGCTTATTGAACAGACAACAAGAGACCCAGTACTTC.

V gene TRBV2 combines with J gene TRBJ1-4, with TRBD1 matching over 8 bases. This CDR3 comprises 14 residues. J gave up 8 bases and V 6 bases, and 8 bases lay outside the gene matches. Germline V gene lookup returns CDR1 SNHLY and CDR2 FYNNEI. The CDR3 DNA is TGTGCCAGCAGACTCGGACAGGGAGGAGAAAAACTGTTTTTT. Residues: CASRLGQGGEKLFF.

The CDR3 DNA reads as TGTGCTAGTGGTTTGCGGGGGACAGGCCGTACGGAGCAGTACTTC. The encoded protein is CASGLRGTGRTEQYF. The chain links TRBV12-5 to TRBJ2-7; 8 nucleotides agree with TRBD1. Trimming removed 2 bases from V and 7 bases from J; junction bases left unmatched: 10. This CDR3 has 15 residues. The V gene's germline CDR1 is LGHNT and CDR2 FRNRAP.

The CDR3 DNA reads as TGTGCCAGCAGCGCCAGTTCCGGGGAGCTGTTTTTT. It is translated as CASSASSGELFF. This chain uses TRBV9 with TRBJ2-2; D unresolved. The CDR3 runs to 12 residues. CDR1 and CDR2 (germline): SGDLS, YYNGEE. Trimming left V 3 bases short and J 6 bases short, with 6 bases between.

The V gene is TRBV27, the J gene TRBJ2-1; D unresolved. Between the trimmed V and J ends, which lost 5 bases and 5 bases, there was a span of 16 bases. The CDR3 consists of 15 residues. The germline V gene encodes CDR1 MNHEY and CDR2 SMNVEV (reference sequence). The CDR3 protein is CASSLLIVGNNEQFF. The CDR3 region has the DNA TGTGCCAGCAGTCTTCTGATAGTGGGTAACAATGAGCAGTTCTTC.

The CDR3 here is CASSDSGIFTDTQYF. CDR3 bases: TGTGCCAGTAGTGATAGCGGGATATTCACAGATACGCAGTATTTT. The chain is built from TRBV19 and TRBJ2-3, with TRBD2 matching 8 bases. After removal of 5 bases from V and 2 bases from J, the junction contained 6 bases not matched to a gene. CDR3 length equals 15 residues. Germline V gene sequence: CDR1 LNHDA, CDR2 SQIVND (reference sequence). The whole variable domain, remainder taken from reference TRBV19 and TRBJ2-3, is DGGITQSPKYLFRKEGQNVTLSCEQNLNHDAMYWYRQDPGQGLRLIYYSQIVNDFQKGDIAEGYSVSREKKESFPLTVTSAQKNPTAFYLCASSDSGIFTDTQYFGPGTRLTVL.

The chain links TRBV27 to TRBJ2-7, with D unresolved. This CDR3 is built from 13 residues. Trimming pared 4 bases from V and 3 bases from J, leaving 10 bases between. Germline V gene lookup returns CDR1 MNHEY and CDR2 SMNVEV (reference sequence). The DNA of the CDR3 is TGTGCCAGCAGTTCTATAGGTTTCTACGAGCAGTACTTC. Translating gives CASSSIGFYEQYF.

This clone was detected only once. The chain carries TRBV6-1 and TRBJ2-7; a weak D match, TRBD2 (5 bases). V lost 7 bases to trimming and J lost 0 bases, with 7 bases between them. CDR3 length: 12 amino acids. Germline CDR1 MNHNS, CDR2 SASEGT. The DNA for the CDR3 is TGTGCCAGCAAAGGGAGCTCCTACGAGCAGTACTTC. This translates into CASKGSSYEQYF.

This clone was picked up one time. The chain links TRBV6-6 to TRBJ2-5; 9 bases fit TRBD2. The ends lost 2 bases at V and 5 bases at J; junction bases unmatched: 6. The CDR3 has 15 amino acids. In germline, CDR1 is MNHNY, CDR2 SVGAGI (reference sequence). CDR3 bases: TGTGCCAGCAGTTACAAGGCTAGCGGGACTGAGACCCAGTACTTC. Its translation: CASSYKASGTETQYF.

V is TRBV16 and J is TRBJ1-2; D unclear. The CDR3 sequence is 18 residues long. The V gene's germline CDR1 is KGHSY and CDR2 FQNENV. The V gene lost 4 bases and the J gene lost 1 base, with 22 bases spanning the gap. CDR3 coding DNA: TGTGCCAGCAGCCTAACGGTGGGCAGCCCAACCAATAACTATGGCTACACCTTC. Encoded protein: CASSLTVGSPTNNYGYTF.

This chain links TRBV7-8 with TRBJ1-1, with D unresolved. V was shortened by 1 base and J by 1 base, with 10 bases between the two germline ends. CDR1 and CDR2 (germline): SGHVS, FQNEAQ. This CDR3 spans 15 amino acids. Written as DNA, the CDR3 is TGTGCCAGCAGCTTAGTAGTCGTAGGGAACACTGAAGCTTTCTTT. It is translated as CASSLVVVGNTEAFF.

The V and J genes are TRBV15 and TRBJ2-4; D unresolved. This CDR3 has 12 residues. Germline V CDR1 and CDR2: LNHNV, YYDKDF (reference sequence). V lost 4 bases and J lost 7, with 8 bases in between. The CDR3 sequence: CATSIEGNIQYF. For the CDR3, the DNA is TGTGCCACCAGCATAGAAGGGAACATTCAGTACTTC.

This clone was observed a single time. V is TRBV4-3 and J is TRBJ2-6; the D is unclear. The germline gives CDR1 LGHNA, CDR2 YSLEER. V lost 3 bases and J 1 base, leaving 7 bases between the germline ends. This CDR3 is built from 15 residues. The DNA for the CDR3 is TGCGCCAGCAGCCACGAAGGGTCTGGGGCCAACGTCCTGACTTTC. It codes for CASSHEGSGANVLTF.

Comments on this clone: Other DNA sequences in this sample translate to the same CDR3. The V call is TRBV29-1, the J call TRBJ2-7; 7 bases are shared with TRBD1. Germline CDR1 and CDR2: SQVTM and ANQGSEA. The CDR3 totals 14 residues. The junction had 6 bases not matched to a gene; V was cut back by 0 bases and J by 4 bases. The CDR3 here is CSVEDSRGSYEQYF. In nucleotides, the CDR3 is TGCAGCGTTGAAGATAGCAGGGGGTCTTACGAGCAGTACTTC.

The chain uses TRBV4-3 and TRBJ2-1; 8 nucleotides agree with TRBD1. This CDR3 spans 15 amino acids. V dropped 1 base and J dropped 8; count of bases not matched to a gene: 7. CDR1 and CDR2 from the germline V gene are LGHNA and YSLEER. The CDR3 region has the DNA TGCGCCAGCAGCCAAGGGCAGGGGGCGATCTATGAGCAGTTCTTC. It codes for CASSQGQGAIYEQFF.

The chain has TRBV7-6 and TRBJ2-1; D is unresolved. This CDR3 comprises 14 residues. Germline CDR1 and CDR2: SGHVS and FNYEAQ. The V and J ends lost 1 base and 9 bases respectively, with 13 bases between them. CDR3 amino acids: CASSLGARPGEQFF. CDR3 coding DNA: TGTGCCAGCAGCTTAGGTGCTAGACCGGGTGAGCAGTTCTTC.

The DNA of the CDR3 is TGTGCCAGCTACGGTAGGGAAAACTATGGCTACACCTTC. Protein sequence: CASYGRENYGYTF. The genes are TRBV28 and TRBJ1-2; D call uncertain. Germline CDR1 and CDR2: MDHEN and SYDVKM. Trimming took off 8 bases at V and 2 bases at J, with 12 bases between the two ends. The CDR3 has 13 residues.

The genes are TRBV30 and TRBJ1-6; weak D call: TRBD1 (5 bases). V gave up 3 bases and J gave up 3 bases, with 15 bases separating them. The CDR3 is 16 amino acids. The germline CDR1 and CDR2 sequences are GTSNPN and SVGIG (reference sequence). The CDR3 nucleotides are TGTGCCTGGAGGAACCAGACAGATTTCTATAATTCACCCCTCCACTTT. Translation gives CAWRNQTDFYNSPLHF.

The genes are TRBV29-1 and TRBJ1-2, with TRBD1 as a possible D gene (5 bases). V gave up 7 bases and J gave up 3 bases, with 21 bases separating them. The CDR3 runs 15 residues. Germline-derived CDR1 and CDR2 are SQVTM and ANQGSEA. The CDR3: CSGGRVNTQDYGYTF. CDR3 nucleotides: TGCAGCGGGGGCCGGGTGAATACGCAGGACTATGGCTACACCTTC.

This clone was found once. The V gene is TRBV15, the J gene TRBJ2-2; 8 bases fit TRBD1. There are 14 residues in the CDR3. The germline CDR1 and CDR2 sequences are LNHNV and YYDKDF (reference sequence). Trimming removed 4 bases from V and 4 bases from J; junction bases left unmatched: 2. In DNA, the CDR3 is TGTGCCACCAGCAACAGGGGGAGCACCGGGGAGCTGTTTTTT. Its translation: CATSNRGSTGELFF.

The J gene is TRBJ2-7, the V gene TRBV9, with D possibly matching TRBD1 (7 bases). The CDR3 extends over 14 amino acids. Deletions cut 5 bases from V and 0 bases from J, with 12 bases between. Germline-derived CDR1 and CDR2 are SGDLS and YYNGEE. CDR3 coding DNA: TGTGCCAGCAGTCCGCGGGACAGCTCCTACGAGCAGTACTTC. Protein: CASSPRDSSYEQYF. The whole variable domain, filled in from reference TRBV9 and TRBJ2-7, reads DSGVTQTPKHLITATGQRVTLRCSPRSGDLSVYWYQQSLDQGLQFLIQYYNGEERAKGNILERFSAQQFPDLHSELNLSSLELGDSALYFCASSPRDSSYEQYFGPGTRLTVT.

The chain links TRBV19 to TRBJ1-2, with a possible D match to TRBD1 (6 bases). V lost 5 bases, J lost 2 bases, and 15 bases lay in between. The CDR3 spans 15 residues. Per the germline V gene, CDR1 is LNHDA and CDR2 is SQIVND (reference sequence). For the CDR3, the DNA is TGTGCCAGTAGTGTCCCGGGACAACCAAACTATGGCTACACCTTC. Translation gives CASSVPGQPNYGYTF.